The next 9 T cell receptor beta chains were all read from a single sample in a study of PD-1 blockade in classical Hodgkin lymphoma. TCRdb's table, derived via immunoSEQ multiplex PCR, lists solely in-frame clones and lacks some. Of 15,000 or so clones listed, almost 85% are singletons. Time point specified: newly diagnosed, previously untreated cHL patient sample. Sample: peripheral blood mononuclear cells (PBMCs). The receptors were sampled from a human donor with classical Hodgkin lymphoma.

The CDR3 is CASRDQTGVGEKLFF. The CDR3 DNA reads as TGTGCCAGCAGAGACCAGACAGGGGTCGGCGAAAAACTGTTTTTT. The chain recombines TRBV2 with TRBJ1-4, with 8 bases lining up with TRBD1. With 6 bases clipped from V and 8 bases from J, the junction kept 11 bases outside the gene matches. The CDR3 spans 15 residues. Germline values: CDR1 SNHLY, CDR2 FYNNEI.

The rearrangement uses TRBV5-6 and TRBJ1-5, with D maybe TRBD1 (5 bases). The CDR3 covers 17 residues. The germline CDR1 and CDR2 sequences are SGHDT and YYEEEE. Trimming stripped 3 bases from V and 3 bases from J, with 19 bases between. The CDR3 reads CASSSRRGSGPNQPQHF. CDR3 coding DNA: TGTGCCAGCAGCTCTCGCCGGGGGAGCGGGCCCAATCAGCCCCAGCATTTT.

The chain uses TRBV7-8 and TRBJ2-2; 9 bases match TRBD2. Looked up from germline, CDR1 is SGHVS and CDR2 is FQNEAQ. The CDR3 sequence is 15 residues long. Germline trimming cut 5 bases from V and 0 bases from J; bases unmatched to any gene: 1. CDR3 sequence: CASSRTSANTGELFF. CDR3 sequence (DNA): TGTGCCAGCAGCCGGACTAGCGCGAACACCGGGGAGCTGTTTTTT. Looking up the rest from reference TRBV7-8 and TRBJ2-2 gives the full variable domain: GAGVSQSPRYKVAKRGQDVALRCDPISGHVSLFWYQQALGQGPEFLTYFQNEAQLDKSGLPSDRFFAERPEGSVSTLKIQRTQQEDSAVYLCASSRTSANTGELFFGEGSRLTVL.

The genes are TRBV28 and TRBJ2-7; TRBD1 matches at 9 bases. The CDR3 is 15 residues long. V shed 6 bases, J shed 0 bases, and the junction held 6 bases outside the gene matches. CDR1 MDHEN and CDR2 SYDVKM come from the germline V gene. CDR3 sequence: CASRLQGAASYEQYF. As DNA, the CDR3 is TGTGCCAGCAGGTTACAGGGGGCGGCCTCCTACGAGCAGTACTTC.

The rearrangement uses TRBV6-5 and TRBJ2-7, with 7 bases fitting TRBD2. J lost 4 bases, V lost 6 bases, and 6 bases had no gene match. The CDR3 is 13 residues long. Germline loops: CDR1 MNHEY, CDR2 SVGAGI. CDR3 sequence reads: CASSRAGAYEQYF. In DNA form, the CDR3 reads TGTGCCAGCAGCCGGGCGGGAGCTTACGAGCAGTACTTC.

The chain employs TRBV15 and TRBJ2-5; TRBD1 matches 7 bases. There are 14 residues in the CDR3. Germline trimming cut 5 bases from V and 2 bases from J; bases unmatched to any gene: 5. The germline CDR1 and CDR2 sequences are LNHNV and YYDKDF (reference sequence). In nucleotides, the CDR3 is TGTGCCACCAGCCCTCGGACAGGACAAGAGACCCAGTACTTC. It encodes CATSPRTGQETQYF.

The chain has TRBV7-9 and TRBJ2-1; 11 bases are a match to TRBD1. Trimming cost V 0 bases and J 6 bases; bases outside gene matches: 7. CDR1 is SEHNR and CDR2 is FQNEAQ in the germline V gene (reference sequence). The CDR3 has 17 amino acids. The CDR3 protein is CASSLAMTGQGGNEQFF. In DNA form, the CDR3 reads TGTGCCAGCAGCTTAGCGATGACGGGACAGGGGGGCAATGAGCAGTTCTTC.

The rearrangement joins TRBV27 to TRBJ2-2; weak D call: TRBD2 (7 bases). Trimming left V 2 bases short and J 5 bases short, with 12 bases between. The CDR3 has 15 residues. CDR1 and CDR2 from the germline V gene are MNHEY and SMNVEV (reference sequence). The CDR3 is CASSLGGARTGELFF. In nucleotides, the CDR3 is TGTGCCAGCAGTTTAGGGGGGGCGCGTACCGGGGAGCTGTTTTTT.

This sequence joins TRBV19 and TRBJ2-2; maybe TRBD1 (6 bases). Deletions cut 4 bases from V and 3 bases from J, with 6 bases between. Germline values: CDR1 LNHDA, CDR2 SQIVND (reference sequence). The CDR3 extends over 13 amino acids. The CDR3 sequence: CASSTGDTGELFF. The CDR3 DNA is TGTGCCAGTAGTACAGGGGACACCGGGGAGCTGTTTTTT.